The 17 T cell receptor beta chains given below trace back to one sample, sequenced in a study of blood T cell repertoires in COVID-19. The data were produced by immunoSEQ multiplex PCR, yet TCRdb's version contains in-frame clones alone and is incomplete. The table lists 250,000 to 400,000 clones, approximately 88% of them singletons. Source material: peripheral blood. All receptors derive from a woman aged 25 to 45 with COVID-19, enrolled during active disease.

The rearrangement joins TRBV3-1 (or the pseudogene TRBV3-2) to TRBJ1-2; tentatively, D is TRBD1 (5 bases). Germline lookup yields CDR1 LGHDT and CDR2 YNNKEL (reference sequence). V was pared by 1 base and J by 8 bases, with 8 bases between. This CDR3 is built from 12 residues. CDR3 DNA: TGTGCCAGCAGCCAAGCAGGGAGGGGCTACACCTTC. Protein product: CASSQAGRGYTF.

This clone was observed a handful of times. Additional DNA sequences in this sample encode the identical CDR3. This chain connects TRBV6-1 to TRBJ1-5; tentatively, D is TRBD1 (6 bases). Deletions cut 3 bases from V and 2 bases from J, with 8 bases between. The CDR3 has 14 amino acids. CDR1 MNHNS and CDR2 SASEGT come from the germline V gene. For the CDR3, the DNA is TGTGCCAGCAGTGAGTCAGGGGGCAATCAGCCCCAGCATTTT. This gives the protein CASSESGGNQPQHF.

About this clone: Other DNA sequences within the sample encode an identical CDR3. This sequence joins TRBV5-4 and TRBJ1-2; perhaps TRBD1 as D (6 bases). Trimming took off 4 bases at V and 2 bases at J, with 9 bases between the two ends. Germline lookup yields CDR1 SGHNT and CDR2 YYREEE (reference sequence). The CDR3 consists of 13 residues. The CDR3: CASSLGQNYGYTF. CDR3 DNA sequence: TGTGCCAGCAGCCTCGGACAGAACTATGGCTACACCTTC.

DNA for the CDR3: TGTGCCAGCAGCTTAGCTAGGGCTAGCGGGCCCGCAGATACGCAGTATTTT. This codes for CASSLARASGPADTQYF. The chain combines TRBV7-2 with TRBJ2-3, with 8 nucleotides matching TRBD2. Per the germline V gene, CDR1 is SGHTA and CDR2 is FQGNSA. The trim removed 0 bases at V and 4 bases at J, leaving 9 bases unmatched. The CDR3 is 17 residues long.

A single count supports this clone. Here the CDR3 reads CASSQSSPGGYTF. CDR3 sequence (DNA): TGTGCCAGCAGCCAATCGAGCCCGGGTGGATACACCTTC. The chain joins TRBV7-9 to TRBJ1-2; D ambiguous. Trimming shortened V by 5 bases and J by 11 bases, and 18 bases separated the two germline ends. Germline-derived CDR1 and CDR2 are SEHNR and FQNEAQ (reference sequence). The CDR3 totals 13 residues.

The chain is built from TRBV30 and TRBJ1-2; D possibly corresponds to TRBD1 (6 bases). Trimming cost V 1 base and J 7 bases, with 13 bases left between them. CDR3 length equals 13 residues. From germline, CDR1 is GTSNPN and CDR2 SVGIG (reference sequence). The CDR3 sequence is CAWSAGGGSGYTF. DNA for the CDR3: TGTGCCTGGAGTGCTGGGGGCGGTAGTGGCTACACCTTC.

This chain links TRBV4-1 with TRBJ1-5, with D hard to call. V was shortened by 1 base and J by 7 bases, with 14 bases between the two germline ends. CDR1 and CDR2 (germline): MGHRA, YSYEKL. The CDR3 contains 15 residues. The CDR3: CASSQVLSTGQPQHF. Here the CDR3 DNA reads TGCGCCAGCAGCCAAGTCCTAAGCACGGGACAGCCCCAGCATTTT.

The DNA for the CDR3 is TGCAGTGCGAGTTTCCCTAGCACAGATACGCAGTATTTT. Its protein is CSASFPSTDTQYF. This sequence joins TRBV20-1 and TRBJ2-3; D gene ambiguous. There are 13 residues in the CDR3. The germline CDR1 and CDR2 sequences are DFQATT and SNEGSKA (reference sequence). V lost 6 bases and J lost 0, with 10 bases in between.

The chain has TRBV19 and TRBJ1-1, with D possibly being TRBD1 (5 bases). In germline, CDR1 is LNHDA, CDR2 SQIVND (reference sequence). The CDR3 has 15 residues. Trimming pared 3 bases from V and 4 bases from J, leaving 15 bases between. In nucleotides, the CDR3 is TGTGCCAGTAGTATCTGGGCCAGGGCTGGCACTGAAGCTTTCTTT. Residues: CASSIWARAGTEAFF.

The table lists this clone with a count of one. The germline gene is not matched at one end of the junction; a read error may be the cause. The chain employs TRBV6-2 or TRBV6-3 and TRBJ2-2; D possibly corresponds to TRBD2 (6 bases). This CDR3 has 18 residues. Per the germline V gene, CDR1 is MNHEY and CDR2 is SVGEGT. In nucleotides, the CDR3 is TGTGCCAGCAGTTATGGCCGGAGGCTCCGGGGGAACACCGGGGAGCTGCTTTTT. It translates to CASSYGRRLRGNTGELLF.

This clone appeared once. This chain uses TRBV18 with TRBJ2-2; TRBD1 matches 7 bases. The germline V gene encodes CDR1 KGHSH and CDR2 LQKENI. After removal of 8 bases from V and 0 bases from J, the junction contained 0 bases not matched to a gene. The CDR3 spans 13 residues. This chain's CDR3 is CASQGANTGELFF. In DNA, the CDR3 is TGTGCCAGCCAGGGGGCGAACACCGGGGAGCTGTTTTTT.

This clone has only one observation. The chain carries TRBV18 and TRBJ1-1; D is unclear. Germline V gives CDR1 KGHSH, CDR2 LQKENI. The length of the CDR3 is 14 residues. V lost 3 bases and J lost 4, with 12 bases in between. The DNA for the CDR3 is TGTGCCAGCTCACCCAGCAGCCGGGGCACTGAAGCTTTCTTT. Encoded protein: CASSPSSRGTEAFF.

The gene calls are TRBV7-9 and TRBJ1-2; D perhaps matches TRBD1 (6 bases). Germline V CDR1 and CDR2: SEHNR, FQNEAQ (reference sequence). Between the trimmed V and J ends, which lost 5 bases and 1 base, there was a span of 14 bases. The CDR3 is 15 residues long. CDR3 bases: TGTGCCAGCAGCACTCGACAGGCCGGTAACTATGGCTACACCTTC. This sequence encodes CASSTRQAGNYGYTF.

V is TRBV5-1 and J is TRBJ1-1; no clear D. V lost 0 bases, J lost 6 bases, and 15 bases lay in between. This CDR3 comprises 15 residues. The germline gives CDR1 SGHRS, CDR2 YFSETQ. CDR3 nucleotide sequence: TGCGCCAGCAGCTTGGTGGATAAGTTAGCTCCTGAAGCTTTCTTT. Amino acid sequence: CASSLVDKLAPEAFF.

In its sample, this clone was seen once. The V gene is TRBV4-1, the J gene TRBJ1-1, with D tentatively TRBD1 (6 bases). The CDR3 sequence is 13 residues long. Trimming shortened V by 4 bases and J by 6 bases, and 12 bases separated the two germline ends. CDR1 is MGHRA and CDR2 is YSYEKL in the germline V gene. The CDR3 is CASSPEGGPEAFF. In nucleotides, the CDR3 is TGCGCCAGCAGCCCGGAGGGGGGGCCTGAAGCTTTCTTT.

This chain uses TRBV9 with TRBJ1-1; maybe TRBD1 (6 bases). The germline V gene has CDR1 SGDLS and CDR2 YYNGEE. With 1 base removed from V and 3 bases from J, the gap between germline ends came to 16 bases. The CDR3 loop spans 16 amino acids. In DNA, the CDR3 is TGTGCCAGCAGCGTAAAACAGGGCGCGGAGGACACTGAAGCTTTCTTT. Amino acids: CASSVKQGAEDTEAFF.

V gene TRBV7-9 combines with J gene TRBJ2-7; D is ambiguous. CDR3 length equals 11 residues. The ends were cut back, 8 bases at V and 7 bases at J, with 12 bases in the middle. The germline V gene encodes CDR1 SEHNR and CDR2 FQNEAQ (reference sequence). CDR3 nucleotide sequence: TGTGCCAGCCGCTCCAACAGAGAGCAGTACTTC. Its translation is CASRSNREQYF.